This TCR beta chain was retrieved from a study of breast tumors, draining lymph nodes, adjacent tissues. Each CDR3 protein gets one entry after TCRdb re-called the multiplex PCR reads with MiXCR. The data hold 50,000 to 85,000 distinct CDR3 sequences, with roughly 44% observed a single time. In regard to this clonotype: Its antigen is as yet unknown.

Germline lookup yields CDR1 SGDLS and CDR2 YYNGEE. With V trimmed by 2 bases and J by 3 bases, 6 bases remained unmatched. The CDR3 contains 17 residues. Study results and caveats: Compared with basal-like, luminal-like tumors shared significantly more repertoire with nontumor tissue. That most tumor T cells come from lymph nodes remained unproven. Tumor TCR diversity was below lymph nodes but above nontumor tissue. Most tumor T cells seemingly derive from lymph node, then expand in tumor.

This receptor was obtained from a female donor with breast cancer. Some clones in this sample may be carry-over from other donors' samples. Sequencing was performed on breast tumor tissue. V gene TRBV9 combines with J gene TRBJ1-3, with 12 bases aligning to TRBD1. CDR3 sequence (DNA): TGTGCCAGCAGCGTTGGCGGGACAGGGGGCGGTGGAAACACCATATATTTT. Translated, it gives CASSVGGTGGGGNTIYF.